This T cell receptor (beta chain) was recovered during a study of PD-L1 blockade in urothelial cancer. Study summary: As for prior chemotherapy regimens, patients had received 0 to 3.

Germline V gene sequence: CDR1 SEHNR, CDR2 FQNEAQ (reference sequence). Trimming removed 0 bases at V and 3 bases at J, with 15 bases between. CDR3 length: 16 residues. Only one count was recorded for this clone. Some clones are missing from TCRdb's copy, which holds only in-frame ones; the method was immunoSEQ multiplex PCR. The table lists about 100,000 clones, under 85% of them singletons. The J gene is TRBJ2-7, the V gene TRBV7-9, with a weak D call TRBD1 (5 bases). The sequencing used PBMCs, collected around atezolizumab (anti-PD-L1) treatment. The source is a man aged 45 to 65 with urothelial cancer. CDR3 sequence reads: CASSLALGQGNYEQYF. CDR3 DNA sequence: TGTGCCAGCAGCTTAGCGCTAGGACAAGGTAACTACGAGCAGTACTTC.